Listed below are T cell receptor beta chains from one sample, sequenced in a study of HIV-infected patients and healthy controls. TCRdb recomputed calls from the 5' RACE reads with MiXCR, one row per CDR3 protein. The sample yields 13,000 or so distinct CDR3 sequences, about 10% seen once. Specimen: blood. Receptor source: an adult in good health. The CDR3 runs from the conserved cysteine through the conserved F or W. A D gene is named only where the DNA matches it firmly. Size is stated for part of the rows, as once, few or many counts, or as a class when the clone is expanded.

clone_size j_call d_call v_call cdr3_nt cdr3_aa
medium-sized TRBJ2-1 TRBD2 TRBV25-1 TGTGCCAGCAGTGAATTGGGTCTAGCGGGGGGCAATGAGCAGTTCTTC CASSELGLAGGNEQFF
few TRBJ2-1 TRBD1 TRBV28 TGTGCCAGCAGACCAGGGACAGCTGCCTACAATGAGCAGTTCTTC CASRPGTAAYNEQFF
many TRBJ1-2 TRBD1 TRBV16 TGTGCCAGCAGCCGATCCCAGGGGGCTAACTATGGCTACACCTTC CASSRSQGANYGYTF
few TRBJ1-5 TRBD1 TRBV7-3 TGTGCCAGCAGCCCGCACAGGGGGGATCAGCCCCAGCATTTT CASSPHRGDQPQHF
medium-sized TRBJ2-3 . TRBV2 TGTGCCAGCAGTGGGACCGTCTCCCTTAGCACAGATACGCAGTATTTT CASSGTVSLSTDTQYF
many TRBJ1-5 . TRBV6-5 TGTGCCAGCAGTAAAGACTACCAGGGGCTTTCAGGCAATCAGCCCCAGCATTTT CASSKDYQGLSGNQPQHF
many TRBJ1-2 . TRBV20-1 TGCAGTGCTAGGCCGAACGGCGGCTACACCTTC CSARPNGGYTF
medium-sized TRBJ1-1 . TRBV11-3 TGTGCCAGCAGCTTTGACAGGATTGACACTGAAGCTTTCTTT CASSFDRIDTEAFF
. TRBJ2-3 TRBD2 TRBV7-3 TGTGCCAGCAGCTTAACCCCGAGCGGGAGTGATACGCAGTATTTT CASSLTPSGSDTQYF
many TRBJ2-1 TRBD2 TRBV13 TGTGCCAGCAGCTTAGTTCCTAAAACTAGCGGGGGGGCTGATTCCACTGAGCAGTTCTTC CASSLVPKTSGGADSTEQFF
many TRBJ2-3 . TRBV20-1 TGCAGTGCTAGAGATGGTCAGGGCCTCACAGATACGCAGTATTTT CSARDGQGLTDTQYF
. TRBJ2-3 . TRBV4-3 TGCGCCAGCCAAGATATTAGGGAGACCCCAGATACGCAGTATTTT CASQDIRETPDTQYF
few TRBJ2-7 TRBD2 TRBV5-4 TGTGCCAGCAGCCACCGGACTAGCGCTTCCTACGAGCAGTACTTC CASSHRTSASYEQYF
medium-sized TRBJ2-7 . TRBV20-1 TGCAGTGCTCCTCGGACAGCCCACTCCTACGAGCAGTACTTC CSAPRTAHSYEQYF